Listed below are T cell receptor beta chains from one sample, sequenced in a study of blood T cell repertoires in COVID-19. The data were produced by immunoSEQ multiplex PCR, yet TCRdb's version contains in-frame clones alone and is incomplete. The profile shows under 250,000 clones, roughly four fifths of them singletons. The sequenced material came from peripheral blood. The receptors here all came from a woman between 40 and 55 years old with acute or convalescent COVID-19. The CDR3 runs from the conserved cysteine through the conserved F or W. Fields, in order: D gene, J gene, clone size, V gene, CDR3 DNA, CDR3 protein. D genes are given only for firm matches. Rows may omit the clone size; those that give it use once, few, many or a size class.

TRBD1	TRBJ1-5	.	TRBV7-2	TGTGCCAGCAGCTTAGAAGCAGGGGGGAGCAATCAGCCCCAGCATTTT	CASSLEAGGSNQPQHF
TRBD2	TRBJ2-1	many	TRBV15	TGTGCCACCAGCACCGGACTAGCGGGGGGCCTCTCCTACAATGAGCAGTTCTTC	CATSTGLAGGLSYNEQFF
TRBD1	TRBJ1-2	.	TRBV19	TGTGCCAGTAGGGGTACCCGGGACAGGGGTCCCGTTATAAACTATGGCTACACCTTC	CASRGTRDRGPVINYGYTF
.	TRBJ2-1	once	TRBV15	TGTGCCACCAGCAGCCGGCGGCCCAATGAGCAGTTCTTC	CATSSRRPNEQFF
TRBD2	TRBJ2-1	.	TRBV3-1/TRBV3-2	TGTGCCAGCAGCTTAGCGGGAGAGACCTACAATGAGCAGTTCTTC	CASSLAGETYNEQFF
.	TRBJ1-1	many	TRBV6-5	TGTGCCAGCAGCCCCACCCGACAGCCCGGACCTGAAGCTTTCTTT	CASSPTRQPGPEAFF
TRBD2	TRBJ2-1	.	TRBV5-1	TGCGCCAGCAGCTTGCCTAAGCGGGGGGCGGAGGAGCAGTTCTTC	CASSLPKRGAEEQFF
.	TRBJ1-2	.	TRBV19	TGTGCCAGTACCTCATCTAACGCGGAGGGAGGATATGGCTACACCTTC	CASTSSNAEGGYGYTF
TRBD1	TRBJ1-2	few	TRBV19	TGTGCCAGTAGCAGACAGGGATTCGACTATGGCTACACCTTC	CASSRQGFDYGYTF
.	TRBJ2-1	.	TRBV24-1	TGTGCCACCAGTGATTCGGGACTCTTAGGCAATGAGCAGTTCTTC	CATSDSGLLGNEQFF
TRBD1	TRBJ1-2	.	TRBV5-8	TGTGCCAGCAGCTGGGGACAGCTCTATGGCTACACCTTC	CASSWGQLYGYTF
TRBD1	TRBJ1-2	.	TRBV6-5	TGTGCCAGCAGAATGACAGGGTCCGGCTATGGCTACACCTTC	CASRMTGSGYGYTF
.	TRBJ2-1	.	TRBV24-1	TGTGCCACCAGTGATCTATACAATGAGCAGTTCTTC	CATSDLYNEQFF
TRBD1	TRBJ1-1	.	TRBV6-2/TRBV6-3	TGTGCCAGCAGTCACCCGCCGTTTGGACAGGGCATAGAAGCTTTCTTT	CASSHPPFGQGIEAFF
.	TRBJ1-2	.	TRBV29-1	TGCAGCGTTGTAGTTTCGGGACAAAGCTATGGCTACACCTTC	CSVVVSGQSYGYTF
.	TRBJ2-1	.	TRBV7-9	TGTGCCAGCAGCTTAGAAGGTAGCCCCCGGGTCTTC	CASSLEGSPRVF
TRBD2	TRBJ2-2	.	TRBV4-3	TGCGCCAGCAGCCCGAGGACTAGCGGTATCACCGGGGAGCTGTTTTTT	CASSPRTSGITGELFF
.	TRBJ2-2	.	TRBV19	TGTGCCAGTAGTAAAGGTGGGGGGGCCAACACCGGGGAGCTGTTTTTT	CASSKGGGANTGELFF
.	TRBJ2-5	.	TRBV14	TGTGCCAGCAGGTTCGCGGGTCGGGAGACCCAGTACTTC	CASRFAGRETQYF
.	TRBJ2-5	.	TRBV7-9	TGTGCCAGCAGCTTAGTCCCCCAGGGGCGGGAGACCCAGTACTTC	CASSLVPQGRETQYF
.	TRBJ2-1	few	TRBV21-1	TGTGCCAGCAGCAAACGCCGGTACAATGAGCAGTTCTTC	CASSKRRYNEQFF
.	TRBJ2-3	few	TRBV2	TGTGCCAGCAGTGTGTGGGCAAAAGGGGATAGCACAGATACGCAGTATTTT	CASSVWAKGDSTDTQYF
.	TRBJ2-2	.	TRBV21-1	TGTGCCAGCGAGAGTCACTTAATGGGACAGTCCGAGGCGAACACCGGGGAGCTGTTTTTT	CASESHLMGQSEANTGELFF
.	TRBJ1-5	.	TRBV19	TGTGCCAGTAGAGTGGCTAGCAATCAGCCCCAGCATTTT	CASRVASNQPQHF
TRBD1	TRBJ2-2	.	TRBV30	TGTGCCTGGAGTGTACTAGGGGGCTATAACACCGGGGAGCTGTTTTTT	CAWSVLGGYNTGELFF
.	TRBJ2-7	.	TRBV7-9	TGTGCCAGCAGCGGGGGCCACGAGCAGTACTTC	CASSGGHEQYF
.	TRBJ1-6	.	TRBV11-2	TGTGCCAGCAGCTTAAAAGTCGGGGCCGCGGGAGTAAATTCACCCCTCCACTTT	CASSLKVGAAGVNSPLHF
.	TRBJ2-7	.	TRBV3-1/TRBV3-2	TGTGCCAGCAGCCAAGGACTCGGTAGAGACGAGCAGTACTTC	CASSQGLGRDEQYF
TRBD2	TRBJ2-7	few	TRBV6-2/TRBV6-3	TGTGCCAGCAGTCAAAGACTAGCGGGAGGCCCAGCATCCTACGAGCAGTACTTC	CASSQRLAGGPASYEQYF
TRBD1	TRBJ1-4	.	TRBV4-1	TGCGCCAGCAGCCAAGGACAGGGGCCCTTACGGGATGAAAAACTGTTTTTT	CASSQGQGPLRDEKLFF
.	TRBJ1-2	.	TRBV5-1	TGCGCCAGCAGCTTGGAGGGGTCCGATGGCTACACCTTC	CASSLEGSDGYTF
.	TRBJ2-3	.	TRBV23-1	TGCGCCAGCAGTTCAACTCACTACACAGATACGCAGTATTTT	CASSSTHYTDTQYF
.	TRBJ2-5	.	TRBV6-5	TGTGCCAGCAGTCCCTCGGGGGAGACCCAGTACTTC	CASSPSGETQYF
TRBD2	TRBJ2-7	few	TRBV30	TGTGCCTGGAGTTCCAGGGACTATACCTCCTACGAGCAGTACTTC	CAWSSRDYTSYEQYF